This T cell receptor beta chain comes out of a study of CD8 T cells in ankylosing spondylitis. The J segment lost 6 bases and the V segment lost 3 bases, leaving 9 bases of the junction unmatched. Germline CDR1 DFQATT, CDR2 SNEGSKA (reference sequence). The CDR3 loop spans 15 amino acids. TCRdb ran MiXCR on the 5' RACE reads and lists one entry per CDR3 protein. The sample consists of around 150,000 distinct CDR3 sequences, more than 5.5% of them appearing once. This clonotype was seen at least ten times. This sequence originates from a female donor with ankylosing spondylitis or in good health (not recorded which). Specimen: blood, either unsorted or a sorted T cell fraction (not recorded which). This chain joins TRBV20-1 and TRBJ1-4, with 8 bases aligning to TRBD1. The CDR3 sequence is CSASRTDREDEKLFF. The CDR3 coding sequence is TGCAGTGCTAGCAGGACGGACAGGGAGGATGAAAAACTGTTTTTT.